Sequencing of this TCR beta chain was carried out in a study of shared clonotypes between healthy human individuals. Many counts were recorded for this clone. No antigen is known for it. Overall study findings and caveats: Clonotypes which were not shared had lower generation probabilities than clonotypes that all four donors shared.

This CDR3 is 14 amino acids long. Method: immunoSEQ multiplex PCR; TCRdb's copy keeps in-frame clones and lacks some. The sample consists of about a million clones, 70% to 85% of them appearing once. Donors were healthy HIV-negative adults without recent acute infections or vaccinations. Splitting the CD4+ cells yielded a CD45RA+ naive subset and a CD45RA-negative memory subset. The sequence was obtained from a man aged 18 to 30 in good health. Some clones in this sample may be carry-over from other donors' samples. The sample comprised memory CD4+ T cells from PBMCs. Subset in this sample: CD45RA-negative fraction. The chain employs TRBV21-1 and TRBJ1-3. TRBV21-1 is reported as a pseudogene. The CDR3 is CASERLLSGNTIYF. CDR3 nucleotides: TGTGCCAGCGAGCGGCTGCTCTCTGGAAACACCATATATTTT.